The next 6 T cell receptor beta chains were all read from a single sample in a study of blood T cell repertoires in COVID-19. Assay: immunoSEQ multiplex PCR; the TCRdb copy retains only in-frame clones and omits some. The profile shows 270,000 or so clones, 85% to 90% of them singletons. Sequenced material: peripheral blood. These receptors originate from a man aged 35 to 55 with acute or convalescent COVID-19.

This clone was seen only once. The chain couples TRBV3-1 (or the pseudogene TRBV3-2) to TRBJ2-3, with 7 bases identical to TRBD2. This CDR3 has 19 amino acids. CDR1 is LGHDT and CDR2 is YNNKEL in the germline V gene (reference sequence). Trimming cost V 0 bases and J 0 bases; bases outside gene matches: 12. CDR3 loop: CASSQDISGASTSTDTQYF. The CDR3 DNA is TGTGCCAGCAGCCAAGATATCAGCGGGGCATCCACTAGCACAGATACGCAGTATTTT.

The chain uses TRBV6-1 and TRBJ1-1; D remains ambiguous. The V gene lost 2 bases and the J gene lost 5 bases, with 9 bases spanning the gap. CDR3 length: 13 amino acids. Germline values: CDR1 MNHNS, CDR2 SASEGT. The CDR3 DNA reads as TGTGCCAGCAGTGAAATCCCGGGTACTGAAGCTTTCTTT. This codes for CASSEIPGTEAFF.

CDR3 in DNA: TGTGCCAGAAGCTTAGAGAGTAGCGGGGGGTCCTGGACAGATACGCAGTATTTT. The encoded protein is CARSLESSGGSWTDTQYF. V gene TRBV7-5 combines with J gene TRBJ2-3; no check of the table's D call, TRBD2, against the DNA was made. TRBV7-5 is marked as a pseudogene. The CDR3 spans 18 residues.

In DNA, the CDR3 is TGTGCCAGTAGTACAGGGAACATCTATGGCTACACCTTC. It translates to CASSTGNIYGYTF. The chain uses TRBV19 and TRBJ1-2; weak D call: TRBD1 (5 bases). V lost 4 bases and J lost 4, with 10 bases in between. The CDR3 consists of 13 residues. Looked up from germline, CDR1 is LNHDA and CDR2 is SQIVND (reference sequence).

V usage is TRBV5-8 and J usage is TRBJ2-5; D is unresolved. V was shortened by 2 bases and J by 4 bases, with 12 bases between the two germline ends. The germline V gene has CDR1 SGHTS and CDR2 YDEGEE. This CDR3 is built from 14 residues. The CDR3 DNA reads as TGTGCCAGCAGCTTTCCAGGTACCCGAGAGACCCAGTACTTC. Residues: CASSFPGTRETQYF.

J is TRBJ1-6 and V is TRBV2; possibly TRBD1 for D (5 bases). Deletions cut 1 base from V and 6 bases from J, with 10 bases between. CDR1 and CDR2 (germline): SNHLY, FYNNEI. CDR3 length equals 15 residues. The CDR3 spells CASSEVGQGNSPLHF. CDR3 nucleotides: TGTGCCAGCAGTGAAGTCGGCCAGGGTAATTCACCCCTCCACTTT.